The clone carrying this TCR beta chain was detected a few times. Repertoires were generated with immunoSEQ multiplex PCR, while TCRdb's copy carries only in-frame clones and drops some. This table holds 32,000 or so clones, around nine tenths found once. This CDR3 region has 12 residues. The germline gives CDR1 SQVTM, CDR2 ANQGSEA. Trimming took off 5 bases at V and 7 bases at J, with 14 bases between the two ends. This entry comes from a study of T cell changes during pregnancy in multiple sclerosis. This clonotype originated in a female donor with multiple sclerosis, enrolled in a pregnancy study. The sequences come from CD8+ T cells from peripheral blood mononuclear cells, collected in the first trimester of pregnancy. The V and J genes are TRBV29-1 and TRBJ1-1, with D unresolved. This chain's CDR3 is CSVLEDLGEAFF. Here the CDR3 DNA reads TGCAGCGTTTTGGAGGACCTCGGTGAAGCTTTCTTT.